This T cell receptor (beta chain) emerged from a study of CD4 T cell repertoires in COVID-19. The memory T cells were sequenced right after ex vivo isolation, without culture. From germline, CDR1 is SNHLY and CDR2 FYNNEI. V shed 5 bases and J 6 bases; nucleotides not matched to a gene: 6. The CDR3 is 15 amino acids. Produced via immunoSEQ multiplex PCR; TCRdb's table is partial and in-frame only. Among fewer than 9,500 clones listed, 84% were seen once. This specimen was effector memory CD4+ T cells from blood, taken before the COVID-19 pandemic. The TCR originated in a human donor who had COVID-19. The chain combines TRBV2 with TRBJ2-3; 12 bases match TRBD2. The CDR3 loop is CASSLLAGGQDTQYF. DNA of the CDR3: TGTGCCAGCAGTCTACTAGCGGGGGGCCAGGATACGCAGTATTTT. Full variable domain (outside the CDR3, taken from reference TRBV2 and TRBJ2-3): EPEVTQTPSHQVTQMGQEVILRCVPISNHLYFYWYRQILGQKVEFLVSFYNNEISEKSEIFDDQFSVERPDGSNFTLKIRSTKLEDSAMYFCASSLLAGGQDTQYFGPGTRLTVL.